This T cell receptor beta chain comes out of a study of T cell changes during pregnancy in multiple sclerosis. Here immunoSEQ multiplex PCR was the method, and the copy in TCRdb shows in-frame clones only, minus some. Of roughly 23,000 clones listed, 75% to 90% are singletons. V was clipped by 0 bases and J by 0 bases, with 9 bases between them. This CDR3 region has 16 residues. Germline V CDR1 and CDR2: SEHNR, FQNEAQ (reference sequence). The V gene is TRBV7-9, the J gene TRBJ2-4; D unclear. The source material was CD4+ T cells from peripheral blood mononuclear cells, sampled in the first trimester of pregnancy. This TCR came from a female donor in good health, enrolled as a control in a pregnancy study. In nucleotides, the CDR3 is TGTGCCAGCAGCTTAGCTATATCCCTAGCCAAAAACATTCAGTACTTC. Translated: CASSLAISLAKNIQYF.